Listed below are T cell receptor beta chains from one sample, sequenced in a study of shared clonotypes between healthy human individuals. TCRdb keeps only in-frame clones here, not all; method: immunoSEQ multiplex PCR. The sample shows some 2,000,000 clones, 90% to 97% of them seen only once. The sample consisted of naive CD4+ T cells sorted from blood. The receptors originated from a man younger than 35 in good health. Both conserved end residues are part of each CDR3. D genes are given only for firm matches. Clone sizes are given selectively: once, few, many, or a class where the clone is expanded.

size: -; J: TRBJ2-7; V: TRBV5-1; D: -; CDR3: CASSPGTAGREQYF; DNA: TGCGCCAGCAGCCCGGGGACGGCCGGGCGCGAGCAGTACTTC
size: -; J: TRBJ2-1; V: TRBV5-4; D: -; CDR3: CASSFRQAYNEQFF; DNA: TGTGCCAGCAGCTTTAGACAGGCCTACAATGAGCAGTTCTTC
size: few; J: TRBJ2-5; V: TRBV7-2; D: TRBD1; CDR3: CASSLYGTGAKTQYF; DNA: TGTGCCAGCAGCTTATACGGGACAGGGGCCAAGACCCAGTACTTC
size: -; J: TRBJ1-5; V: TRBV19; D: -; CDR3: CASSVTGYSNQPQHF; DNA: TGTGCCAGTAGTGTTACAGGATACAGCAATCAGCCCCAGCATTTT
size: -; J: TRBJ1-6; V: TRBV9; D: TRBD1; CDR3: CASSTETGGSLHF; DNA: TGTGCCAGCAGCACCGAGACAGGGGGTTCTCTCCACTTT
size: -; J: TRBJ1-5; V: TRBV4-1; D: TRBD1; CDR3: CASSQGTGYQPQHF; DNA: TGCGCCAGCAGCCAAGGGACAGGGTATCAGCCCCAGCATTTT
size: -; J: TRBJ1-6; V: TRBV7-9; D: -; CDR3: CASSLSSGTNNSPLHF; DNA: TGTGCCAGCAGCTTAAGTTCTGGGACAAACAATTCACCCCTCCACTTT
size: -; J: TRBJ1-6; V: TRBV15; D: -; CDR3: CATSRPGAAPPLHF; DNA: TGTGCCACCAGCAGGCCTGGGGCAGCCCCACCCCTCCACTTT
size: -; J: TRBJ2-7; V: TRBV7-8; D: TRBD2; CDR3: CASSAGTSVAYEQYF; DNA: TGTGCCAGCAGTGCAGGGACTAGCGTAGCCTACGAGCAGTACTTC
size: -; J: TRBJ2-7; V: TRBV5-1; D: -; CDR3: CASSTDSRYEQYF; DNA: TGCGCCAGCAGTACGGACAGCCGGTACGAGCAGTACTTC
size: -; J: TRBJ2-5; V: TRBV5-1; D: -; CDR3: CASSLSGIQETQYF; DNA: TGCGCCAGCAGCTTGTCTGGGATCCAAGAGACCCAGTACTTC
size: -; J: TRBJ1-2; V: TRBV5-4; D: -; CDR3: CASSFGSVDNGYTF; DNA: TGTGCCAGCAGCTTCGGGTCGGTAGACAATGGCTACACCTTC
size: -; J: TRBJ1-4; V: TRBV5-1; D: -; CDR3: CASSSRRGFNEKLFF; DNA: TGCGCCAGCAGCTCGCGGAGGGGGTTTAATGAAAAACTGTTTTTT
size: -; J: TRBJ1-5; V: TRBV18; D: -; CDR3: CASSRTENQPQHF; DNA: TGTGCCAGCTCACGCACAGAGAATCAGCCCCAGCATTTT